The 32 T cell receptor beta chains given below trace back to one sample, sequenced in a study of cytomegalovirus exposure and HLA in healthy donors. Sequenced by immunoSEQ multiplex PCR; TCRdb stores in-frame clones only, minus some. The sample comprises hundreds of thousands of clones, approximately 84% of which are singletons, and around 12% rests with the top ten. The sequenced material came from PBMCs. Receptors were obtained from a man between 18 and 29 years old in good health and CMV-seropositive.

The chain recombines TRBV30 with TRBJ2-7; D possibly corresponds to TRBD1 (7 bases). V lost 2 bases to trimming and J lost 7 bases, with 18 bases between them. Germline V gives CDR1 GTSNPN, CDR2 SVGIG (reference sequence). The CDR3 totals 14 residues. This CDR3 is CAWSPQGGRSEQYF. The CDR3 DNA sequence: TGTGCCTGGAGTCCTCAGGGGGGCCGGTCGGAGCAGTACTTC.

V is TRBV2 and J is TRBJ2-2; D tentatively fits TRBD1 or TRBD2 (7 bases each). CDR1 is SNHLY and CDR2 is FYNNEI in the germline V gene. The CDR3 is made up of 14 amino acids. Trimming removed 6 bases at V and 7 bases at J, with 15 bases between. The CDR3 is CASRARGGLGELFF. The DNA of the CDR3 is TGTGCCAGCAGGGCCAGGGGGGGACTCGGGGAGCTGTTTTTT.

The CDR3 sequence is CASSLNPGQAGAQYF. In DNA, the CDR3 is TGTGCCAGCAGTCTAAACCCTGGACAGGCGGGGGCCCAGTACTTC. The chain has TRBV6-5 and TRBJ2-5, with D tentatively TRBD1 or TRBD2 (7 bases each). The germline V and J ends were trimmed by 5 bases and 9 bases, with 22 bases remaining between them. This CDR3 comprises 15 residues. Germline V gene sequence: CDR1 MNHEY, CDR2 SVGAGI.

The rearrangement links TRBV27 to TRBJ2-3; 9 bases map to TRBD1. V gave up 4 bases and J gave up 6 bases; unmatched junction bases: 8. Germline CDR1 is MNHEY and CDR2 is SMNVEV (reference sequence). The CDR3 contains 15 residues. DNA of the CDR3: TGTGCCAGCAGTTCGGGGACAGGGCTCTATGATACGCAGTATTTT. Translated: CASSSGTGLYDTQYF.

The sample holds a few counts of this clone. V usage is TRBV28 and J usage is TRBJ1-2; D is unclear. The germline V and J ends were trimmed by 1 base and 2 bases, with 11 bases remaining between them. The CDR3 extends over 15 amino acids. Looked up from germline, CDR1 is MDHEN and CDR2 is SYDVKM. In DNA form, the CDR3 reads TGTGCCAGCAGTTTATTCGCGGTGGACAACTATGGCTACACCTTC. Residues: CASSLFAVDNYGYTF.

The J gene is TRBJ1-2, the V gene TRBV4-1; no reliable D call. V dropped 0 bases and J dropped 6 bases, with 11 bases sitting between them. The CDR3 sequence is 14 residues long. The germline V gene encodes CDR1 MGHRA and CDR2 YSYEKL. CDR3 residues: CASSQDQGKHGYTF. The CDR3 DNA reads as TGCGCCAGCAGCCAAGATCAAGGGAAGCATGGCTACACCTTC.

The CDR3 loop reads CASSDGTTLYEQYF. Written as DNA, the CDR3 is TGTGCCAGCAGCGATGGGACTACGTTATACGAGCAGTACTTC. The chain links TRBV5-4 to TRBJ2-7; 7 bases are shared with TRBD2. The CDR3 runs to 14 residues. V shed 4 bases and J 4 bases; nucleotides not matched to a gene: 8. Germline loops: CDR1 SGHNT, CDR2 YYREEE (reference sequence).

A remark on this clone: Other DNA sequences in this specimen translate into the identical CDR3. The chain links TRBV18 to TRBJ2-5, with unresolved D. V was pared by 3 bases and J by 0 bases, with 2 bases between. This CDR3 spans 12 amino acids. Germline lookup yields CDR1 KGHSH and CDR2 LQKENI. CDR3 sequence reads: CASSPYQETQYF. For the CDR3, the DNA is TGTGCCAGCTCACCGTACCAAGAGACCCAGTACTTC.

The J gene is TRBJ1-2, the V gene TRBV4-1; D is perhaps TRBD1 (5 bases). CDR1 is MGHRA and CDR2 is YSYEKL in the germline V gene. This CDR3 has 13 residues. Trimming shortened V by 3 bases and J by 3 bases, and 8 bases separated the two germline ends. As DNA, the CDR3 is TGCGCCAGCAGCCATCAGACAGACTATGGCTACACCTTC. Translating it yields CASSHQTDYGYTF.

By share, this clone ranks as medium-sized. This specimen includes other DNA sequences encoding the same CDR3. V is TRBV6-4 and J is TRBJ2-2; D not resolved. This CDR3 comprises 14 residues. CDR1 and CDR2 (germline): MRHNA, SNTAGT. V gave up 0 bases and J gave up 2 bases, with 4 bases separating them. Here the CDR3 reads CASSDSTNTGELFF. DNA for the CDR3: TGTGCCAGCAGTGACTCGACAAACACCGGGGAGCTGTTTTTT.

The chain uses TRBV4-1 and TRBJ1-5; TRBD1 matches at 9 bases. CDR1 is MGHRA, CDR2 YSYEKL, per germline. This CDR3 region has 17 residues. Unmatched junction bases numbered 10, after V lost 2 bases and J lost 5 bases. CDR3 sequence (DNA): TGCGCCAGCAGCCAACCGCTTGGACAGGGGCGGGATCAGCCCCAGCATTTT. This codes for CASSQPLGQGRDQPQHF.

The chain has TRBV6-6 and TRBJ2-7; possibly TRBD1 for D (6 bases). V was cut by 6 bases and J by 0 bases, with 15 bases left in between. The CDR3 consists of 15 residues. Germline V lookup: CDR1 MNHNY, CDR2 SVGAGI (reference sequence). In DNA form, the CDR3 reads TGTGCCAGCAGCCCCCAGGGGTCGAGCTCCTACGAGCAGTACTTC. This codes for CASSPQGSSSYEQYF.

The chain has TRBV10-3 and TRBJ2-3; 10 bases line up with TRBD2. CDR3 length equals 16 residues. Germline values: CDR1 ENHRY, CDR2 SYGVKD. J was trimmed by 4 bases and V by 2 bases; bases with no gene match: 6. CDR3 DNA sequence: TGTGCCATCAGTGAGGGTGCTAGCGGGAGCGCAGATACGCAGTATTTT. It yields the protein CAISEGASGSADTQYF.

The chain recombines TRBV6-1 with TRBJ2-3; D not certain. Germline lookup yields CDR1 MNHNS and CDR2 SASEGT. CDR3 length equals 14 residues. V gave up 2 bases and J gave up 0 bases, with 6 bases separating them. CDR3: CASSEPGSTDTQYF. CDR3 DNA: TGTGCCAGCAGTGAACCCGGGAGCACAGATACGCAGTATTTT.

The CDR3 loop is CSVPGPKYPNTEAFF. The CDR3 nucleotides are TGCAGCGTTCCCGGGCCGAAATACCCGAACACTGAAGCTTTCTTT. The chain joins TRBV29-1 to TRBJ1-1; D unresolved. CDR3 length: 15 residues. Trimming left V 5 bases short and J 1 base short, with 17 bases between. CDR1 is SQVTM and CDR2 is ANQGSEA in the germline V gene.

This clone has only a few counts. V gene TRBV5-6 combines with J gene TRBJ2-7; D is unclear. This CDR3 spans 13 amino acids. CDR1 is SGHDT and CDR2 is YYEEEE in the germline V gene. V was cut by 0 bases and J by 6 bases, with 10 bases left in between. CDR3 nucleotides: TGTGCCAGCAGCTTGGCAGGAAGGACCGAGCAGTACTTC. Translation: CASSLAGRTEQYF.

This clone was counted between two and nine times. The gene calls are TRBV5-4 and TRBJ1-2; D unresolved. Looked up from germline, CDR1 is SGHNT and CDR2 is YYREEE (reference sequence). This CDR3 has 15 amino acids. V lost 6 bases, J lost 2 bases, and 17 bases lay in between. CDR3 loop: CASTTKSEGNYGYTF. The CDR3 DNA is TGTGCCAGCACCACCAAATCGGAAGGCAACTATGGCTACACCTTC. The entire variable domain, with the rest obtained from reference TRBV5-4 and TRBJ1-2, is as follows: ETGVTQSPTHLIKTRGQQVTLRCSSQSGHNTVSWYQQALGQGPQFIFQYYREEENGRGNFPPRFSGLQFPNYSSELNVNALELDDSALYLCASTTKSEGNYGYTFGSGTRLTVV.

The rearrangement joins TRBV2 to TRBJ1-3, with D possibly being TRBD1 (5 bases). V lost 1 base and J lost 8, with 21 bases in between. CDR3 length: 17 amino acids. Germline V gives CDR1 SNHLY, CDR2 FYNNEI. The CDR3 nucleotides read TGTGCCAGCAGTGAAGTAACATGGGGCCTCCACGAGGACACCATATATTTT. Protein sequence: CASSEVTWGLHEDTIYF.

V gene TRBV28 combines with J gene TRBJ2-7, with D perhaps TRBD2 (6 bases). Looked up from germline, CDR1 is MDHEN and CDR2 is SYDVKM. V gave up 2 bases and J gave up 7 bases, with 18 bases separating them. The CDR3 has 15 amino acids. For the CDR3, the DNA is TGTGCCAGCAGTTTAGGGGGAGGAGGGTTGTTTGAGCAGTACTTC. This translates into CASSLGGGGLFEQYF.

Points on this clone: One end of the junction is discordant with germline, which a read error may explain. CDR3 region: CASSQAGALGTEAFF. The CDR3 nucleotides are TGTGCCAGCAGTCAAGCCGGAGCTCTGGGCACTGAAGCTTTCTTT. The genes are TRBV14 and TRBJ1-1, with no clear D. The V gene's germline CDR1 is SGHDN and CDR2 FVKESK. The CDR3 consists of 15 residues.

A few counts support this clone. The chain combines TRBV14 with TRBJ2-1; D unclear. V shed 4 bases and J shed 0 bases, with 7 bases lying between them. From germline, CDR1 is SGHDN and CDR2 FVKESK. This CDR3 contains 14 residues. CDR3 protein: CASSRVSSYNEQFF. In DNA, the CDR3 is TGTGCCAGCAGCCGAGTGAGCTCCTACAATGAGCAGTTCTTC.

The rearrangement links TRBV6-1 to TRBJ2-7; D is possibly TRBD1 (6 bases). Per the germline V gene, CDR1 is MNHNS and CDR2 is SASEGT. Trimming took off 4 bases at V and 5 bases at J, with 12 bases between the two ends. CDR3 length: 13 amino acids. The CDR3 sequence is CASSGTGWHEQYF. The CDR3 DNA reads as TGTGCCAGCAGTGGAACAGGGTGGCACGAGCAGTACTTC.

This rearrangement joins TRBV2 to TRBJ1-4, with D unresolved. Germline V gives CDR1 SNHLY, CDR2 FYNNEI. This CDR3 is built from 12 residues. V gave up 7 bases and J gave up 7 bases, with 10 bases separating them. CDR3 amino acids: CASTREVEKLFF. For the CDR3, the DNA is TGTGCCAGCACAAGGGAGGTTGAAAAACTGTTTTTT.

This rearrangement joins TRBV29-1 to TRBJ2-6, with a weak D call TRBD2 (5 bases). V dropped 4 bases and J dropped 2 bases, with 6 bases sitting between them. Looked up from germline, CDR1 is SQVTM and CDR2 is ANQGSEA. The CDR3 contains 13 residues. The CDR3 DNA sequence: TGCAGCGTTGGCGGGCCTGGGGCCAACGTCCTGACTTTC. Translation gives CSVGGPGANVLTF.

Here the CDR3 reads CASSQDLGESYEQYF. CDR3 sequence (DNA): TGCGCCAGCAGCCAAGATCTGGGCGAATCCTACGAGCAGTACTTC. The chain recombines TRBV4-3 with TRBJ2-7; D not resolved. V was clipped by 0 bases and J by 1 base, with 10 bases between them. The CDR3 has 15 residues. Looked up from germline, CDR1 is LGHNA and CDR2 is YSLEER.

The rearrangement joins TRBV6-6 to TRBJ1-4; 8 bases line up with TRBD1. Germline lookup yields CDR1 MNHNY and CDR2 SVGAGI (reference sequence). The CDR3 totals 15 residues. After removal of 4 bases from V and 5 bases from J, the junction contained 6 bases not matched to a gene. CDR3 sequence reads: CASSSQGAVNEKLFF. The DNA of the CDR3 is TGTGCCAGCAGTTCCCAGGGGGCCGTCAATGAAAAACTGTTTTTT.

V gene TRBV29-1 combines with J gene TRBJ1-2; D gene uncertain. This CDR3 is built from 12 residues. CDR1 is SQVTM and CDR2 is ANQGSEA in the germline V gene. Between the trimmed V and J ends, which lost 4 bases and 5 bases, there was a span of 11 bases. CDR3 sequence reads: CSVGGGKYGYTF. The CDR3 DNA follows: TGCAGCGTTGGGGGAGGGAAATATGGCTACACCTTC.

V and J are TRBV6-5 and TRBJ2-3; D perhaps matches TRBD2 (5 bases). The length of the CDR3 is 13 residues. The germline V gene encodes CDR1 MNHEY and CDR2 SVGAGI. Trimming removed 5 bases from V and 11 bases from J, with 17 bases in between. The CDR3 spells CASSPGEGRWQYF. The CDR3 nucleotides read TGTGCCAGCAGTCCTGGCGAAGGGAGATGGCAGTATTTT.

The chain employs TRBV15 and TRBJ2-1; D possibly corresponds to TRBD2 (6 bases). Per the germline V gene, CDR1 is LNHNV and CDR2 is YYDKDF (reference sequence). Trimming removed 3 bases from V and 6 bases from J, with 12 bases in between. The CDR3 contains 14 residues. The CDR3 here is CATSRTSKGNEQFF. The CDR3 DNA reads TGTGCCACCAGCAGGACTAGTAAGGGCAATGAGCAGTTCTTC.

The CDR3 sequence is CSVPQGTSDEQFF. CDR3 nucleotide sequence: TGCAGCGTCCCCCAGGGGACTAGCGATGAGCAGTTCTTC. V is TRBV29-1 and J is TRBJ2-1; 10 bases are a match to TRBD2. Germline V gives CDR1 SQVTM, CDR2 ANQGSEA. CDR3 length equals 13 residues. The V segment lost 6 bases and the J segment 8 bases; nucleotides outside the gene matches: 7.

The rearrangement uses TRBV5-1 and TRBJ2-3; no clear D. From germline, CDR1 is SGHRS and CDR2 YFSETQ. V lost 4 bases and J 6 bases, leaving 12 bases between the germline ends. The CDR3 sequence is 13 residues long. This CDR3 reads CASSPRVEDTQYF. The CDR3 bases are TGCGCCAGCAGCCCTCGGGTCGAGGATACGCAGTATTTT.

The chain is built from TRBV19 and TRBJ2-1; 7 nucleotides match TRBD2. V shed 3 bases and J 2 bases; nucleotides not matched to a gene: 1. The CDR3 is made up of 14 amino acids. Germline assignment: CDR1 LNHDA and CDR2 SQIVND (reference sequence). The CDR3 nucleotides read TGTGCCAGTAGTATTGCGGGAGCCTACAATGAGCAGTTCTTC. Protein product: CASSIAGAYNEQFF.